The following is a T cell receptor (beta chain) sequence with its context. The sample comes from a study of shared clonotypes between healthy human individuals. Repertoires were generated with immunoSEQ multiplex PCR, while TCRdb's copy carries only in-frame clones and drops some. The sample lists millions of clones, about 93% occurring once. V was clipped by 6 bases and J by 2 bases, with 11 bases between them. The CDR3 runs 13 residues. The V gene's germline CDR1 is MNHEY and CDR2 SVGAGI. Naive CD8 cells lacked CD45RO and underwent positive selection for CCR7, leaving out terminally differentiated effector memory CD45RA+ cells.

This clonotype was obtained from a young man in good health. Some clones in this sample may be carry-over from other donors' samples. Specimen: naive CD8+ T cells from PBMCs. The chain uses TRBV6-5 and TRBJ2-7, with unresolved D. CDR3 sequence: CASSVRATYEQYF. The CDR3 DNA follows: TGTGCCAGCAGCGTCCGGGCAACCTACGAGCAGTACTTC.